This TCR beta chain derives from a study of shared clonotypes between healthy human individuals. Study-wide findings and caveats: Only blood was sampled, and tissue TCR repertoires likely differ from blood ones.

As to this clone: The antigen remains unidentified.

The V end was cut by 7 bases, the J end by 3 bases, with 13 bases between. The germline CDR1 and CDR2 sequences are SQVTM and ANQGSEA. The CDR3 contains 12 residues. Genomic DNA belonging to each subset was distributed in equal measure over several immunoSEQ plates. The table came from immunoSEQ multiplex PCR; TCRdb's copy has only in-frame clones and leaves some out. The sample lists approximately 980,000 clones, less than 85% seen once, with about 1.5% in the top ten. Sequenced material: memory CD4+ T cells sorted from blood. The subset: CD45RA-negative fraction. The chain has TRBV29-1 and TRBJ2-7; D uncertain. This clonotype originated in a man aged 18 to 29 in good health. The CDR3 nucleotides read TGCAGCGGGGGATGGGCCAACTACGAGCAGTACTTC. This gives the protein CSGGWANYEQYF.